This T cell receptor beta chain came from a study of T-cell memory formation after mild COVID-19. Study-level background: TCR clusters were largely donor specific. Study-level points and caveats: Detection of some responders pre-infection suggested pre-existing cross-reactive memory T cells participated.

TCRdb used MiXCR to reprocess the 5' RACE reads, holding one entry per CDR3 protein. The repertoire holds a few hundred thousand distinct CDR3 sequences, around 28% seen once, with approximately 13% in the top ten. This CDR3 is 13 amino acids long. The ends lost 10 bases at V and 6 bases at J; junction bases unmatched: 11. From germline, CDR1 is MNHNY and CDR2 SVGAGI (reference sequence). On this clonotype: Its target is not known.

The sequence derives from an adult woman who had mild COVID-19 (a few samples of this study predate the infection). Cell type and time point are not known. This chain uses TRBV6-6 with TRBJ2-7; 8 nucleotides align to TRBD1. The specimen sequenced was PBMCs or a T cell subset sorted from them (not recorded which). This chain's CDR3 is CAIKTGAGSEQYF. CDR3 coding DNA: TGTGCCATCAAGACAGGGGCAGGATCCGAGCAGTACTTC.